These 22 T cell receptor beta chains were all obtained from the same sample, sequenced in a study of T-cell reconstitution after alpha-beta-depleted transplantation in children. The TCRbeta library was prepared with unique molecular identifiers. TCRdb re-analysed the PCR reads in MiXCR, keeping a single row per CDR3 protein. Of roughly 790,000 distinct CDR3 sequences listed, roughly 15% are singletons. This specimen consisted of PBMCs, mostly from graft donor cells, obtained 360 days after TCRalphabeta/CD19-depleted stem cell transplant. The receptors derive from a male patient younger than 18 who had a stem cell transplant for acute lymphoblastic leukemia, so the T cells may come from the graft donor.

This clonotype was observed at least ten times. CDR3 protein: CSARVSSYEQYF. CDR3 coding DNA: TGCAGTGCTAGGGTGTCTAGCTACGAGCAGTACTTC. The genes are TRBV20-1 and TRBJ2-7; D is uncertain. This CDR3 spans 12 amino acids. The V end was cut by 3 bases, the J end by 3 bases, with 9 bases between. Germline lookup yields CDR1 DFQATT and CDR2 SNEGSKA (reference sequence).

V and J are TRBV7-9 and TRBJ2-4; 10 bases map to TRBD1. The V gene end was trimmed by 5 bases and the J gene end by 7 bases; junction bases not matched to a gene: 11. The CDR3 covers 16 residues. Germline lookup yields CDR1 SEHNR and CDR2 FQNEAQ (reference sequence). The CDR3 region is CASSRRDRGQGNIQYF. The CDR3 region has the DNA TGTGCCAGCAGCCGCAGGGACAGGGGACAGGGGAACATTCAGTACTTC.

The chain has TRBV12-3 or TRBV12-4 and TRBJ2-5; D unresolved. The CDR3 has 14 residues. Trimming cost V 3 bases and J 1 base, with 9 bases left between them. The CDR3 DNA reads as TGTGCCAGCAGTTTCATCGGCAGCCAAGAGACCCAGTACTTC. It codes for CASSFIGSQETQYF.

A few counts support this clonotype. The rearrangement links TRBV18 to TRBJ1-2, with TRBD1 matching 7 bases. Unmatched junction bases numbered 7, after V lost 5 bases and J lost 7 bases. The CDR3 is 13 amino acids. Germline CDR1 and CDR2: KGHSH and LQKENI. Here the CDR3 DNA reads TGTGCCAGCTCAAGCGACAGGGAAGGTGGCTACACCTTC. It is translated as CASSSDREGGYTF.

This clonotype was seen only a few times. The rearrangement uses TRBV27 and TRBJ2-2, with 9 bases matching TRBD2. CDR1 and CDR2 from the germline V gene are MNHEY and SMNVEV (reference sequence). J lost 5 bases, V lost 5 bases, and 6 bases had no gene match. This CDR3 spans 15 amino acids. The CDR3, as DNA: TGTGCCAGCAGTCAAAGCGGGAGGATGACCGGGGAGCTGTTTTTT. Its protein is CASSQSGRMTGELFF.

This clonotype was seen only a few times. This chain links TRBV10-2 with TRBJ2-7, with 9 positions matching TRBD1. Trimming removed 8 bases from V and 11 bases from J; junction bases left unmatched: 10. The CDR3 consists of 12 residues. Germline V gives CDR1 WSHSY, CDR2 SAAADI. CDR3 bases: TGCGCCAGCCGGGACAGGGTAGGGGATGAGTACTTC. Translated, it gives CASRDRVGDEYF.

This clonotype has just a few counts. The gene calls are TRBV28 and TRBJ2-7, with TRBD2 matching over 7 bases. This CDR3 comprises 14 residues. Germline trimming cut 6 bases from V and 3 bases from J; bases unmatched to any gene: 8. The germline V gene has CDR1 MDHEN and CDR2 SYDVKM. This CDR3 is CASSPGGEGYEQYF. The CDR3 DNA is TGTGCCAGCAGCCCTGGGGGGGAGGGCTACGAGCAGTACTTC.

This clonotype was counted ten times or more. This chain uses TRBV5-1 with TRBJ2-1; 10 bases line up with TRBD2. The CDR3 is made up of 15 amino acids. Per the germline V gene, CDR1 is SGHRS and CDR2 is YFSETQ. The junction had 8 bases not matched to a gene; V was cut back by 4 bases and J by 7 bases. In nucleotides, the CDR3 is TGCGCCAGCAGCGCTACTAGCGGGGCAGGGAATGAGCAGTTCTTC. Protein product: CASSATSGAGNEQFF.

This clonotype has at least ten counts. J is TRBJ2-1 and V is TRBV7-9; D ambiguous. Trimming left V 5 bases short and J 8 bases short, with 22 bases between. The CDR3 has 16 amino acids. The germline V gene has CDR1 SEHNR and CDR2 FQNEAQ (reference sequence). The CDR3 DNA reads TGTGCCAGCAGCCCGGATGGGCCGCGTCTGCGCGATGAGCAGTTCTTC. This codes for CASSPDGPRLRDEQFF.

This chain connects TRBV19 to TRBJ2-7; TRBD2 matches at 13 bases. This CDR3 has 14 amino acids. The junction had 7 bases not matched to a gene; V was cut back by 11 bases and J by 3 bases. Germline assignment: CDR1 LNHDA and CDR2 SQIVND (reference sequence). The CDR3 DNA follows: TGTGCCCGACAACTAGCGGGAGGGCACTACGAGCAGTACTTC. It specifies CARQLAGGHYEQYF.

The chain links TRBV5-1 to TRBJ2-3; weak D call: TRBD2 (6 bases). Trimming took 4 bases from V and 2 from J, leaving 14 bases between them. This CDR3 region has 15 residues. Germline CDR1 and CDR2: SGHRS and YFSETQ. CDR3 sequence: CASSKRVAATDTQYF. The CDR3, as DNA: TGCGCCAGCAGCAAGCGAGTAGCGGCCACAGATACGCAGTATTTT.

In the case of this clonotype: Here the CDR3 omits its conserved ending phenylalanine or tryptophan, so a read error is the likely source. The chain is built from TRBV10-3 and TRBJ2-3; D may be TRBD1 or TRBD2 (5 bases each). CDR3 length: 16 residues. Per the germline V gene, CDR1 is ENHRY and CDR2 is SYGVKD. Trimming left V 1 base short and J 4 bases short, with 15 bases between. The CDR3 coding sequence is TGTGCCATCAGTGAGTGGTTGGGGACCGGGGCAGATACGCAGTATTGT. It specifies CAISEWLGTGADTQYC.

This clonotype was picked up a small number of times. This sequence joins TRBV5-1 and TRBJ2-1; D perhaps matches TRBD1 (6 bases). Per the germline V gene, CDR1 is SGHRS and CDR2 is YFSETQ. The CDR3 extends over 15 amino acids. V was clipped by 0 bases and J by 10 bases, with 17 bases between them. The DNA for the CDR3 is TGCGCCAGCAGCTTGGCCGGAGTACTTACAGGGGAGCAGTTCTTC. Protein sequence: CASSLAGVLTGEQFF. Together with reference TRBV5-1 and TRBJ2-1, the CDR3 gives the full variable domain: KAGVTQTPRYLIKTRGQQVTLSCSPISGHRSVSWYQQTPGQGLQFLFEYFSETQRNKGNFPGRFSGRQFSNSRSEMNVSTLELGDSALYLCASSLAGVLTGEQFFGPGTRLTVL.

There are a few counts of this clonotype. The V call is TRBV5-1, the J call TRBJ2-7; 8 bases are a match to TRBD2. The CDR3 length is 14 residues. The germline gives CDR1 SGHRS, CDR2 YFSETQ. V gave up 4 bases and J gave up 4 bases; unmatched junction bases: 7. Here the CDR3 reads CASSPSGRRYEQYF. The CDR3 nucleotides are TGCGCCAGCAGCCCAAGCGGGAGAAGGTACGAGCAGTACTTC.

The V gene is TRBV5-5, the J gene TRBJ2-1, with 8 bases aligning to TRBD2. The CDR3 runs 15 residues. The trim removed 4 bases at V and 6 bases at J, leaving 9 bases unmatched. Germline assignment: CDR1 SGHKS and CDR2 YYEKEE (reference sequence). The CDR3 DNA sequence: TGTGCCAGCAGCGTCACTAGCGGTCCCTCCAATGAGCAGTTCTTC. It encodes CASSVTSGPSNEQFF.

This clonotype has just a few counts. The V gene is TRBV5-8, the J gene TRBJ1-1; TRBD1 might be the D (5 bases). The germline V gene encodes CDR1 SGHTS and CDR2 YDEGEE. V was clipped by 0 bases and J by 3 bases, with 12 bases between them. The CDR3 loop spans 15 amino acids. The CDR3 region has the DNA TGTGCCAGCAGCTTGGACAGGCGGTTATACACTGAAGCTTTCTTT. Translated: CASSLDRRLYTEAFF.

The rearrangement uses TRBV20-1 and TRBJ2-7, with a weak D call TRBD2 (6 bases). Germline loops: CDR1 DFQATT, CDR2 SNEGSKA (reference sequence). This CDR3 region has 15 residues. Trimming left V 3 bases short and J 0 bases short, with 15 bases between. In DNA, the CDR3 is TGCAGTGCTAGGGGGACTTTCTATAGCTCCTACGAGCAGTACTTC. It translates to CSARGTFYSSYEQYF.

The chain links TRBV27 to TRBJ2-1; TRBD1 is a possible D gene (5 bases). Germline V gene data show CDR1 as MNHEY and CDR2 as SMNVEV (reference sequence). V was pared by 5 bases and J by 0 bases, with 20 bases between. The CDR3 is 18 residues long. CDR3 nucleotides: TGTGCCAGCAGTGACCCCAGGGTGGCGAGGAGCTCCTACAATGAGCAGTTCTTC. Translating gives CASSDPRVARSSYNEQFF.

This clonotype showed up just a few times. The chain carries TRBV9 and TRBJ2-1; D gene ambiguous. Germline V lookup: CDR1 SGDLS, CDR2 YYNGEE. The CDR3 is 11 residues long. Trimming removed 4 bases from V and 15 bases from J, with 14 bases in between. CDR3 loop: CASSPGPVMFF. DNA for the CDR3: TGTGCCAGCAGCCCCGGCCCTGTAATGTTCTTC.

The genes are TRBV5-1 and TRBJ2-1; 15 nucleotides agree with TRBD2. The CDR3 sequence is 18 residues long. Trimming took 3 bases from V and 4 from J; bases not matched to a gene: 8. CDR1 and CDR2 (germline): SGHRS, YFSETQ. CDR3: CASSSGTSGRRGYNEQFF. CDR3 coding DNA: TGCGCCAGCAGCTCCGGGACTAGCGGGAGGCGAGGTTACAATGAGCAGTTCTTC.

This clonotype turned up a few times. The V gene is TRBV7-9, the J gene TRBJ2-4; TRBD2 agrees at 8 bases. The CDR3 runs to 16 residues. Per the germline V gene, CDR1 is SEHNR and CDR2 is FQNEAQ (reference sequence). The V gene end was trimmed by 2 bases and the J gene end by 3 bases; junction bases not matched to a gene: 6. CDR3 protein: CASSLSAGVDKNIQYF. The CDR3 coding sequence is TGTGCCAGCAGCTTATCAGCGGGAGTGGACAAAAACATTCAGTACTTC.

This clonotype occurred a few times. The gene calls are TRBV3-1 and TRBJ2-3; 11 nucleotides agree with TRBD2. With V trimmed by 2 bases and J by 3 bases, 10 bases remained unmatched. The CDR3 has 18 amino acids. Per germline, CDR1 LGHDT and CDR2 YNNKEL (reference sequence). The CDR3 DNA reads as TGTGCCAGCAGCCAAAAGGGAACTAGCGGGAGTATAACAGATACGCAGTATTTT. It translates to CASSQKGTSGSITDTQYF.